The T cell receptor (beta chain) described here comes from a study of T cell repertoires in cytomegalovirus infection. Study information: Both a matching HLA type and CMV infection were indicated by public TCR beta signatures. Overall study results and limits: HLA-C-restricted CMV clonotypes gave the most frequent clonotype in two of eight donors. Individuals carrying CMV plus the relevant HLA were identified by cumulative frequency of public TCR beta families.

In the case of this clonotype: As yet, its antigen is unknown.

From the reads, TCRdb called clonotypes with MiXCR, one entry per CDR3 protein. The sample has 250,000 to 300,000 distinct CDR3 sequences; around 8.7% are singletons. CDR3 length: 16 residues. V was cut by 2 bases and J by 7 bases, with 20 bases left in between. Germline CDR1 reads MNHEY; CDR2 reads SVGEGT. The receptor's source is a human donor in good health (CMV status not recorded). Some clones in this sample may be carry-over from other donors' samples. Sequenced material: PBMCs. The rearrangement uses TRBV6-2 or TRBV6-3 and TRBJ2-5; D is perhaps TRBD2 (6 bases). The CDR3 region has the DNA TGTGCCAGCAGTTACAGTGAAGGGCCTACCGGGGGGACCCAGTACTTC. This translates into CASSYSEGPTGGTQYF.